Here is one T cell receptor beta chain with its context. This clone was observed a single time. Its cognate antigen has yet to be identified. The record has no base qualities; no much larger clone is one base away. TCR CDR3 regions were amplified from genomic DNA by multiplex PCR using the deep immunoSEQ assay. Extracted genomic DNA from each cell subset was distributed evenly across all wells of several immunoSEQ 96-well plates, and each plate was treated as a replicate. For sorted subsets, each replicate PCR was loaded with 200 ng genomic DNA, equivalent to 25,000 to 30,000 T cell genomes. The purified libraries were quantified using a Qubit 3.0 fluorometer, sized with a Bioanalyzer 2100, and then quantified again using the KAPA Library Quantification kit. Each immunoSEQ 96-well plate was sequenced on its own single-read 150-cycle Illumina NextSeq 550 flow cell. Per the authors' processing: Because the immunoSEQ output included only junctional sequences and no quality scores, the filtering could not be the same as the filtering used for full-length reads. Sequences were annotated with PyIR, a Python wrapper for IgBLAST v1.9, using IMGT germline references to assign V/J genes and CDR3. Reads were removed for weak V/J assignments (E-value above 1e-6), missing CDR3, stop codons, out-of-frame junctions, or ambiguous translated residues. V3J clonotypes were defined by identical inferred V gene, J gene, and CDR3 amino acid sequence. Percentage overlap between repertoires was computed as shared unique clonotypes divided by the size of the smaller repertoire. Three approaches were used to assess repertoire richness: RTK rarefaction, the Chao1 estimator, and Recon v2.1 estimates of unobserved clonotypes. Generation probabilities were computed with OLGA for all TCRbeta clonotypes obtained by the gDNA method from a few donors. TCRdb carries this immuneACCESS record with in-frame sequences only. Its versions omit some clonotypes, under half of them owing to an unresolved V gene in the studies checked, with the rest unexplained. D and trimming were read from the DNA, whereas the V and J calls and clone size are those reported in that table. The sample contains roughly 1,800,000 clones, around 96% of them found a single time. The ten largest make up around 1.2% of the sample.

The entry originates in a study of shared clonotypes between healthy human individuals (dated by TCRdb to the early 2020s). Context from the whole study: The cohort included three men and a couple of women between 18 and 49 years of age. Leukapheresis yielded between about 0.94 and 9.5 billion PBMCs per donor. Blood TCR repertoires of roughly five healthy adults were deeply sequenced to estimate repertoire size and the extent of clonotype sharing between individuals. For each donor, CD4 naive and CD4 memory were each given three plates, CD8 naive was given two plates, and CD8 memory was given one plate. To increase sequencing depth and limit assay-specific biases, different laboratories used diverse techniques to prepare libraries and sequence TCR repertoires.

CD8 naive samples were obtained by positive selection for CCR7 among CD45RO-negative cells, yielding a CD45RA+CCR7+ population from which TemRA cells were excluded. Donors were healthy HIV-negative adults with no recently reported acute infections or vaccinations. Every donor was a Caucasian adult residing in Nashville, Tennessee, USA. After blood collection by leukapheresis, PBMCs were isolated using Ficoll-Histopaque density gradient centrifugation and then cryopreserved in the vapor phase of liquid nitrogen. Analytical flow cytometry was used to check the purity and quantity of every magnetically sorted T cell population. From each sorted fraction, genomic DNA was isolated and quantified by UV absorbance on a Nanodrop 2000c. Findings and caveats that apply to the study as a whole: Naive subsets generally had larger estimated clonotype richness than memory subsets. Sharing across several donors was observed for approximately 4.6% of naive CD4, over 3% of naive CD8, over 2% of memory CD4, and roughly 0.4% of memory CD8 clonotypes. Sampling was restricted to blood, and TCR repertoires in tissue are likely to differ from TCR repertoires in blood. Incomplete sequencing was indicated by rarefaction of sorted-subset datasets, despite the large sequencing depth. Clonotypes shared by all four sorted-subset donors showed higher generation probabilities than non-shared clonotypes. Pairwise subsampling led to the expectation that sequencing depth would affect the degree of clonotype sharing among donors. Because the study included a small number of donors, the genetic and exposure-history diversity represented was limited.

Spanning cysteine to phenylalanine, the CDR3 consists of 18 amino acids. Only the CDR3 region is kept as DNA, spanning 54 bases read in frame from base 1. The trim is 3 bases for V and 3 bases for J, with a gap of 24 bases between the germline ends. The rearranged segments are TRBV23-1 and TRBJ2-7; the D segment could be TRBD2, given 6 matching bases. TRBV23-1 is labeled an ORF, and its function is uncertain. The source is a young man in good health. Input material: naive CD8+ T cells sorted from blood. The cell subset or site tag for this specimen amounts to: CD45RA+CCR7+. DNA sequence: TGCGCCAGCAGTCATGCAGGGACTCGGGAACGGCCGGACTACGAGCAGTACTTC. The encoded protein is CASSHAGTRERPDYEQYF.